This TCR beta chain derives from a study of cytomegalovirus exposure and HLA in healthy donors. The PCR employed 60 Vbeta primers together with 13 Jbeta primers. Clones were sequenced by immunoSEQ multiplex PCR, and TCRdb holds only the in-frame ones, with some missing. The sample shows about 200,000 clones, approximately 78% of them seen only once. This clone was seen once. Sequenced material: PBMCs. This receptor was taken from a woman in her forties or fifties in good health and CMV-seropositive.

This CDR3 reads CASSFGLSGYEQYF. The CDR3 bases are TGTGCCAGCAGTTTCGGTCTAAGCGGGTACGAGCAGTACTTC. The V and J genes are TRBV28 and TRBJ2-7; D possibly corresponds to TRBD2 (6 bases). Germline CDR1 reads MDHEN; CDR2 reads SYDVKM. The CDR3 runs 14 residues. The V end lost 3 bases, the J end lost 4 bases, and 13 bases lay between the germline ends.